Given below is one T cell receptor (beta chain) in context. Its antigen is currently unknown. The record originates from a study of T cells in Graves' hyperthyroidism and ophthalmopathy. Study information: Peripheral blood specimens were obtained at initial diagnosis, prior to any treatment. Study results and limitations: Most expanded thyroid clonotypes above 0.001 recurred in blood.

Authors of the study amplified TCR beta CDR3 regions from RNA transcripts. During a first-round RT-PCR of the TCR CDR3, the HTBI primer set was used. TCRdb re-analysed the multiplex PCR reads in MiXCR, keeping a single row per CDR3 protein. The sample lists over 400,000 distinct CDR3 sequences; about 15% were seen once. The V gene's germline CDR1 is SEHNR and CDR2 FQNEAQ (reference sequence). This CDR3 has 15 residues. Trimming cost V 6 bases and J 0 bases, with 9 bases left between them. Exclusion criteria comprised uncontrolled infection, other autoimmune disease, pregnancy or lactation. The V gene is TRBV7-9, the J gene TRBJ2-6, with D perhaps TRBD1 (5 bases). Sequencing was carried out using blood. This receptor was identified in a man between 18 and 35 years old with Graves' ophthalmopathy. CDR3 in amino acids: CASSKGVSGANVLTF. Here the CDR3 DNA reads TGTGCCAGCAGTAAAGGGGTCTCTGGGGCCAACGTCCTGACTTTC.